The sequence of this T cell receptor beta chain was determined in a study of radiation and T cells in renal cell carcinoma. Noted time point: baseline pretreatment blood. Treatment reported: 15 Gy SBRT to primary tumor, nephrectomy 4 weeks later. Repertoires were generated with immunoSEQ multiplex PCR, while TCRdb's copy carries only in-frame clones and drops some. The data hold approximately 120,000 clones, with roughly four fifths observed a single time. Unmatched junction bases numbered 11, after V lost 2 bases and J lost 5 bases. CDR3 size: 16 residues. In germline, CDR1 is MNHNY, CDR2 SVGAGI (reference sequence).

This sequence was found in a woman in her sixties or seventies with renal cell carcinoma. The material sequenced was blood, taken from a patient whose treatment included radiotherapy and nephrectomy. The chain couples TRBV6-6 to TRBJ2-5, with TRBD2 matching 7 bases. CDR3 in DNA: TGTGCCAGCAGTTACGATGCCCGGGGGGTTCGTGAGACCCAGTACTTC. Its translation: CASSYDARGVRETQYF.